Each of the 23 T cell receptor beta chains below was sequenced from the same sample in a study of blood T cell repertoires in COVID-19. This table comes from immunoSEQ multiplex PCR, and its TCRdb copy is limited to in-frame clones, with some not included. The table includes about 140,000 clones, 70% to 85% detected once. Sequencing was done on a sample of PBMCs or T cells enriched from blood (not recorded which). The receptors derive from a woman aged 18-29 years who had been exposed to COVID-19.

V is TRBV25-1 and J is TRBJ2-7, with 10 bases fitting TRBD1. The ends lost 4 bases at V and 6 bases at J; junction bases unmatched: 3. The germline gives CDR1 MGHDK, CDR2 SYGVNS. The CDR3 has 13 residues. The CDR3 nucleotides are TGTGCCAGCAGTGGGGACAGGGGAGCCGAGCAGTACTTC. Amino acid sequence: CASSGDRGAEQYF.

V and J are TRBV5-1 and TRBJ2-1, with D possibly TRBD2 on 8 matching bases. The CDR3 runs to 16 residues. CDR1 and CDR2 from the germline V gene are SGHRS and YFSETQ. The V gene lost 1 base and the J gene lost 7 bases, with 18 bases spanning the gap. CDR3 in DNA: TGCGCCAGCAGCTTGCGGGAGGGGGCCATAAAGAATGAGCAGTTCTTC. This sequence encodes CASSLREGAIKNEQFF.

V is TRBV11-3 and J is TRBJ2-2; TRBD1 is a possible D gene (5 bases). The CDR3 has 14 amino acids. The germline V and J ends were trimmed by 6 bases and 1 base, with 9 bases remaining between them. In germline, CDR1 is SGHNT, CDR2 YENEEA. The CDR3 region has the DNA TGTGCCAGCAGAATCGGACAGAACACCGGGGAGCTGTTTTTT. Translating it yields CASRIGQNTGELFF.

The chain joins TRBV2 to TRBJ1-4; a weak D match, TRBD1 (6 bases). This CDR3 has 14 residues. V was clipped by 8 bases and J by 7 bases, with 17 bases between them. CDR1 is SNHLY, CDR2 FYNNEI, per germline. For the CDR3, the DNA is TGTGCCAGCGGAATCACAGGGTGGATTGAAAAACTGTTTTTT. Translated: CASGITGWIEKLFF.

This clone was counted between two and nine times. This chain uses TRBV27 with TRBJ1-6, with D possibly matching TRBD1 (6 bases). This CDR3 has 15 residues. Looked up from germline, CDR1 is MNHEY and CDR2 is SMNVEV (reference sequence). V lost 3 bases, J lost 7 bases, and 13 bases lay in between. CDR3 in DNA: TGTGCCAGCAGTTTCGGACAGTTGTGGAATTCACCCCTCCACTTT. Its protein product is CASSFGQLWNSPLHF.

The gene calls are TRBV29-1 and TRBJ1-1, with 9 bases fitting TRBD1. V shed 5 bases and J 7 bases; nucleotides not matched to a gene: 2. CDR3 length equals 11 residues. CDR1 is SQVTM and CDR2 is ANQGSEA in the germline V gene. The CDR3: CSVLTGGEAFF. In nucleotides, the CDR3 is TGCAGCGTTTTGACAGGGGGTGAAGCTTTCTTT.

This chain connects TRBV5-1 to TRBJ1-2, with 11 bases aligning to TRBD1. Germline loops: CDR1 SGHRS, CDR2 YFSETQ. J was trimmed by 4 bases and V by 9 bases; bases with no gene match: 11. This CDR3 is 15 amino acids long. Here the CDR3 reads CATGQGAFGSYGYTF. CDR3 nucleotides: TGCGCCACCGGACAGGGGGCCTTTGGAAGCTATGGCTACACCTTC.

The chain is built from TRBV24-1 and TRBJ2-1, with D unresolved. This CDR3 spans 17 amino acids. Trimming pared 4 bases from V and 0 bases from J, leaving 15 bases between. Germline lookup yields CDR1 KGHDR and CDR2 SFDVKD. In DNA, the CDR3 is TGTGCCACCAGTGAGTTCCCTTCAGCGAGCTCCTACAATGAGCAGTTCTTC. Protein sequence: CATSEFPSASSYNEQFF.

The rearrangement uses TRBV9 and TRBJ1-1; unclear D gene. The CDR3 sequence is 12 residues long. Germline V lookup: CDR1 SGDLS, CDR2 YYNGEE. V lost 6 bases and J lost 10, with 16 bases in between. CDR3 region: CASTPLEVAAFF. The CDR3 nucleotides read TGTGCCAGCACTCCTCTAGAGGTCGCAGCTTTCTTT.

The gene calls are TRBV4-3 and TRBJ1-6, with 8 positions matching TRBD1. Looked up from germline, CDR1 is LGHNA and CDR2 is YSLEER. With V trimmed by 1 base and J by 7 bases, 6 bases remained unmatched. The CDR3 is 16 amino acids. The CDR3 loop is CASSQVQGAANSPLHF. DNA of the CDR3: TGCGCCAGCAGCCAAGTCCAGGGGGCGGCCAATTCACCCCTCCACTTT.

The gene calls are TRBV6-5 and TRBJ2-5; D may be TRBD1 (6 bases). Germline CDR1 and CDR2: MNHEY and SVGAGI. The CDR3 covers 15 residues. Trimming took off 6 bases at V and 2 bases at J, with 16 bases between the two ends. CDR3 DNA sequence: TGTGCCAGCAGCCCCGGACAGTCCATTCAAGAGACCCAGTACTTC. Translated: CASSPGQSIQETQYF.

The chain carries TRBV5-1 and TRBJ1-2, with 9 bases lining up with TRBD1. This CDR3 is 12 amino acids long. The V and J ends lost 7 bases and 6 bases, in that order; junction bases with no gene match: 4. Germline CDR1 and CDR2: SGHRS and YFSETQ. Written as DNA, the CDR3 is TGCGCCAGCCGGGACAGGGAGGATGGCTACACCTTC. Residues: CASRDREDGYTF.

The rearrangement links TRBV9 to TRBJ1-4; possible D gene TRBD1, 6 bases. The length of the CDR3 is 16 residues. The germline V gene has CDR1 SGDLS and CDR2 YYNGEE. V dropped 4 bases and J dropped 0 bases, with 13 bases sitting between them. The CDR3: CASSSRTEATNEKLFF. The CDR3, as DNA: TGTGCCAGCAGCTCACGGACAGAGGCAACTAATGAAAAACTGTTTTTT.

The gene calls are TRBV19 and TRBJ2-7; the match to TRBD1 covers 8 bases. This CDR3 has 15 residues. The ends lost 3 bases at V and 1 base at J; junction bases unmatched: 5. The germline V gene encodes CDR1 LNHDA and CDR2 SQIVND (reference sequence). CDR3 DNA sequence: TGTGCCAGTAGTATTGACAGGGGAATATCCTACGAGCAGTACTTC. It encodes CASSIDRGISYEQYF.

The gene calls are TRBV7-2 and TRBJ2-6; D is uncertain. V lost 1 base and J lost 1, with 8 bases in between. Germline-derived CDR1 and CDR2 are SGHTA and FQGNSA. The CDR3 length is 16 residues. The CDR3, as DNA: TGTGCCAGCAGCTTAGGACCGAGGTCTGGGGCCAACGTCCTGACTTTC. Protein product: CASSLGPRSGANVLTF.

This clone was seen more than once but under ten times. This chain joins TRBV7-2 and TRBJ2-7, with a possible D match to TRBD2 (5 bases). Germline values: CDR1 SGHTA, CDR2 FQGNSA. This CDR3 has 15 residues. V lost 1 base, J lost 2 bases, and 12 bases lay in between. CDR3 in DNA: TGTGCCAGCAGCTTAGGTGCTAGCCGAACCTACGAGCAGTACTTC. Translation: CASSLGASRTYEQYF.

The chain has TRBV5-6 and TRBJ1-2; the D is unclear. The germline CDR1 and CDR2 sequences are SGHDT and YYEEEE. The CDR3 totals 13 residues. V lost 0 bases to trimming and J lost 8 bases, with 11 bases between them. DNA of the CDR3: TGTGCCAGCAGCTTGGTGCTTACGGGGGGCTACACCTTC. Its protein product is CASSLVLTGGYTF.

This chain connects TRBV11-2 to TRBJ1-3, with D tentatively TRBD1 (6 bases). The CDR3 runs to 15 residues. Germline CDR1 and CDR2: SGHAT and FQNNGV. Deletions cut 5 bases from V and 5 bases from J, with 16 bases between. The CDR3 DNA is TGTGCCAGCAGCCACCACCTGGGGGCGCGAAACACCATATATTTT. Its translation is CASSHHLGARNTIYF.

The V and J genes are TRBV10-3 and TRBJ2-3; 12 bases map to TRBD2. The V segment lost 4 bases and the J segment 3 bases; nucleotides outside the gene matches: 5. Per the germline V gene, CDR1 is ENHRY and CDR2 is SYGVKD. The CDR3 covers 16 residues. The CDR3 spells CAISVRGLAGTDTQYF. CDR3 in DNA: TGTGCCATCAGTGTCCGGGGACTAGCGGGTACAGATACGCAGTATTTT.

This rearrangement joins TRBV7-9 to TRBJ2-5, with 14 bases lining up with TRBD2. Germline CDR1 reads SEHNR; CDR2 reads FQNEAQ (reference sequence). V lost 5 bases, J lost 4 bases, and 6 bases stayed unmatched. This CDR3 comprises 16 residues. This CDR3 is CASSKGTSGSGETQYF. CDR3 bases: TGTGCCAGCAGCAAGGGGACTAGCGGGAGTGGAGAGACCCAGTACTTC.

This clone has only a few counts. This sequence joins TRBV7-3 and TRBJ2-1, with 7 bases aligning to TRBD2. The V gene end was trimmed by 5 bases and the J gene end by 2 bases; junction bases not matched to a gene: 24. The CDR3 runs 21 residues. Germline V gives CDR1 SGHTA, CDR2 FQGTGA. For the CDR3, the DNA is TGTGCCAGCAGCCCCCGCGGGAGTGGGCGGGGTCACCCACTTACCTACAATGAGCAGTTCTTC. Translated: CASSPRGSGRGHPLTYNEQFF.

V is TRBV5-1 and J is TRBJ2-5; D is possibly TRBD1 (5 bases). V was trimmed by 0 bases and J by 4 bases, leaving 16 bases between them. This CDR3 has 16 amino acids. Germline V gene lookup returns CDR1 SGHRS and CDR2 YFSETQ. DNA for the CDR3: TGCGCCAGCAGCTTGGGGTCGAGTGGTGGGGCAGAGACCCAGTACTTC. It translates to CASSLGSSGGAETQYF.

The chain employs TRBV7-2 and TRBJ1-5; D possibly corresponds to TRBD1 (6 bases). Germline CDR1 reads SGHTA; CDR2 reads FQGNSA. V was clipped by 5 bases and J by 1 base, with 12 bases between them. The CDR3 has 15 residues. CDR3 region: CASSPQDRSNQPQHF. In DNA, the CDR3 is TGTGCCAGCAGCCCACAGGACAGAAGCAATCAGCCCCAGCATTTT. The whole variable domain, remainder taken from reference TRBV7-2 and TRBJ1-5, is GAGVSQSPSNKVTEKGKDVELRCDPISGHTALYWYRQSLGQGLEFLIYFQGNSAPDKSGLPSDRFSAERTGGSVSTLTIQRTQQEDSAVYLCASSPQDRSNQPQHFGDGTRLSIL.